This entry lists 22 T cell receptor beta chains sequenced from one sample in a study of T cell repertoires in cytomegalovirus infection. TCRdb redid the calling of the reads with MiXCR, one entry per CDR3 protein. The sample shows roughly 230,000 distinct CDR3 sequences, about 15% of them seen only once. Material for sequencing was CD8+ T cells from PBMCs. Receptors originate from a human donor in good health (CMV status not recorded). Some clones in this sample may be carry-over from other donors' samples.

In this sample, this clonotype turned up a few times. This chain joins TRBV29-1 and TRBJ1-4; tentatively, D is TRBD1 (6 bases). The CDR3 extends over 14 amino acids. Germline CDR1 SQVTM, CDR2 ANQGSEA. V gave up 1 base and J gave up 6 bases, with 12 bases separating them. The CDR3 loop reads CSVEVRGDYEKLFF. DNA for the CDR3: TGCAGCGTTGAAGTCAGGGGAGATTATGAAAAACTGTTTTTT.

The V and J genes are TRBV29-1 and TRBJ1-1; the D gene is possibly TRBD1 (5 bases). V lost 5 bases and J lost 3, with 13 bases in between. This CDR3 has 13 amino acids. The V gene's germline CDR1 is SQVTM and CDR2 ANQGSEA. CDR3 loop: CSVFRAGYTEAFF. Written as DNA, the CDR3 is TGCAGCGTTTTCAGGGCCGGGTACACTGAAGCTTTCTTT.

The gene calls are TRBV2 and TRBJ2-3; no clear D. Trimming removed 6 bases at V and 6 bases at J, with 10 bases between. CDR1 is SNHLY and CDR2 is FYNNEI in the germline V gene. This CDR3 contains 12 residues. The CDR3 coding sequence is TGTGCCAGCAGCGACTTTGGCGATACGCAGTATTTT. Its protein is CASSDFGDTQYF.

This clonotype was found many times. The chain is built from TRBV28 and TRBJ1-6; a weak D match, TRBD1 (5 bases). V dropped 6 bases and J dropped 4 bases, with 13 bases sitting between them. The length of the CDR3 is 15 residues. Per the germline V gene, CDR1 is MDHEN and CDR2 is SYDVKM. The CDR3: CASRRDQGYNSPLHF. CDR3 bases: TGTGCCAGCAGACGAGACCAGGGTTATAATTCACCCCTCCACTTT.

This clonotype was picked up many times. This rearrangement joins TRBV7-9 to TRBJ1-2; no firm D call. Germline V gene lookup returns CDR1 SEHNR and CDR2 FQNEAQ (reference sequence). This CDR3 is 14 amino acids long. V shed 5 bases and J shed 7 bases, with 17 bases lying between them. CDR3 sequence (DNA): TGTGCCAGCAGCCGAGACGCGGGATTGCGTGGCTACACCTTC. This gives the protein CASSRDAGLRGYTF.

This clonotype was detected only a few times. The chain employs TRBV29-1 and TRBJ2-1; 9 bases map to TRBD2. Germline V gives CDR1 SQVTM, CDR2 ANQGSEA. The V and J ends lost 5 bases and 4 bases, in that order; junction bases with no gene match: 3. This CDR3 region has 13 residues. The CDR3 is CSVPTSGYNEQFF. In nucleotides, the CDR3 is TGCAGCGTTCCGACTAGCGGTTACAATGAGCAGTTCTTC.

This clonotype was seen a handful of times. V usage is TRBV5-4 and J usage is TRBJ1-1, with 9 bases identical to TRBD1. The ends lost 0 bases at V and 7 bases at J; junction bases unmatched: 4. This CDR3 spans 14 amino acids. Germline V gene lookup returns CDR1 SGHNT and CDR2 YYREEE (reference sequence). CDR3 in DNA: TGTGCCAGCAGCTTGGGGGACAGGGACGATGAAGCTTTCTTT. Translating gives CASSLGDRDDEAFF. The whole variable domain, filled in from reference TRBV5-4 and TRBJ1-1, reads ETGVTQSPTHLIKTRGQQVTLRCSSQSGHNTVSWYQQALGQGPQFIFQYYREEENGRGNFPPRFSGLQFPNYSSELNVNALELDDSALYLCASSLGDRDDEAFFGQGTRLTVV.

CDR3 region: CASSEMVGLSGANVLTF. CDR3 bases: TGTGCCAGCAGTGAAATGGTAGGGCTCTCTGGGGCCAACGTCCTGACTTTC. V usage is TRBV6-1 and J usage is TRBJ2-6, with D hard to call. The V end lost 2 bases, the J end lost 0 bases, and 11 bases lay between the germline ends. Germline CDR1 is MNHNS and CDR2 is SASEGT. There are 17 residues in the CDR3.

In this sample, this clonotype turned up many times. The V call is TRBV7-2, the J call TRBJ2-5, with D maybe TRBD2 (5 bases). This CDR3 region has 14 residues. V was cut by 3 bases and J by 5 bases, with 13 bases left in between. Germline assignment: CDR1 SGHTA and CDR2 FQGNSA. The chain's CDR3 is CASSFFETGETQYF. DNA for the CDR3: TGTGCCAGCAGCTTTTTTGAGACGGGGGAGACCCAGTACTTC.

This clonotype has only a few counts. J is TRBJ2-7 and V is TRBV5-6; the match to TRBD1 covers 8 bases. V lost 4 bases and J lost 7; bases outside the gene matches: 16. The germline CDR1 and CDR2 sequences are SGHDT and YYEEEE. The CDR3 contains 16 residues. The CDR3 sequence is CASSPRAQGAFREQYF. Written as DNA, the CDR3 is TGTGCCAGCAGCCCCCGAGCGCAGGGGGCATTTCGTGAGCAGTACTTC.

The V call is TRBV19, the J call TRBJ1-1, with 7 positions matching TRBD1. V shed 3 bases, J shed 5 bases, and the junction held 12 bases outside the gene matches. Germline V gene lookup returns CDR1 LNHDA and CDR2 SQIVND (reference sequence). This CDR3 has 16 amino acids. The DNA of the CDR3 is TGTGCCAGTAGTATCCTCGGACAGGCCGTTAGTACTGAAGCTTTCTTT. It encodes CASSILGQAVSTEAFF.

The V and J genes are TRBV5-1 and TRBJ2-7, with TRBD1 identical over 7 bases. The CDR3 contains 18 residues. Germline CDR1 reads SGHRS; CDR2 reads YFSETQ. The junction had 16 bases not matched to a gene; V was cut back by 4 bases and J by 0 bases. The CDR3 sequence is CASSTKPGQRTGSYEQYF. The CDR3 DNA reads TGCGCCAGCAGCACCAAACCGGGACAGCGGACGGGCTCCTACGAGCAGTACTTC.

In its sample, this clonotype was seen many times. The chain couples TRBV19 to TRBJ2-1; 7 bases are shared with TRBD1. CDR1 and CDR2 from the germline V gene are LNHDA and SQIVND (reference sequence). With V trimmed by 8 bases and J by 1 base, 8 bases remained unmatched. The CDR3 is 15 residues long. CDR3 coding DNA: TGTGCCAGTTCTTTGGACAGGACATCCTACAATGAGCAGTTCTTC. It encodes CASSLDRTSYNEQFF.

This clonotype was observed at least ten times. This sequence joins TRBV7-6 and TRBJ1-4; TRBD1 agrees at 8 bases. CDR3 length equals 16 residues. With 3 bases clipped from V and 5 bases from J, the junction kept 8 bases outside the gene matches. Looked up from germline, CDR1 is SGHVS and CDR2 is FNYEAQ. The CDR3 sequence: CASSFSPGQENEKLFF. The CDR3, as DNA: TGTGCCAGCAGCTTTAGTCCGGGACAGGAAAATGAAAAACTGTTTTTT. Variable domain in full (rest from reference TRBV7-6 and TRBJ1-4): GAGVSQSPRYKVTKRGQDVALRCDPISGHVSLYWYRQALGQGPEFLTYFNYEAQQDKSGLPNDRFSAERPEGSISTLTIQRTEQRDSAMYRCASSFSPGQENEKLFFGSGTQLSVL.

This clonotype was found a few times. V gene TRBV6-5 combines with J gene TRBJ2-3, with 13 bases aligning to TRBD2. This CDR3 has 15 residues. V dropped 6 bases and J dropped 3; count of bases not matched to a gene: 3. The germline gives CDR1 MNHEY, CDR2 SVGAGI. This CDR3 is CASREGLAGTDTQYF. CDR3 DNA: TGTGCCAGCAGAGAGGGACTAGCGGGGACAGATACGCAGTATTTT.

The V call is TRBV19, the J call TRBJ1-1; D is ambiguous. The germline V gene has CDR1 LNHDA and CDR2 SQIVND (reference sequence). Trimming took off 1 base at V and 5 bases at J, with 11 bases between the two ends. The CDR3 is made up of 14 amino acids. Here the CDR3 DNA reads TGTGCCAGTAGTATAGTCGGGAGTTCAACTGAAGCTTTCTTT. Its translation is CASSIVGSSTEAFF. Together with reference TRBV19 and TRBJ1-1, the CDR3 gives the full variable domain: DGGITQSPKYLFRKEGQNVTLSCEQNLNHDAMYWYRQDPGQGLRLIYYSQIVNDFQKGDIAEGYSVSREKKESFPLTVTSAQKNPTAFYLCASSIVGSSTEAFFGQGTRLTVV.

This clonotype was detected many times. The V call is TRBV12-3 or TRBV12-4, the J call TRBJ2-7; D perhaps matches TRBD1 (6 bases). V dropped 3 bases and J dropped 0 bases, with 12 bases sitting between them. This CDR3 is built from 15 residues. The CDR3 coding sequence is TGTGCCAGCAGTTTCGGACAGCCGTCCTCCTACGAGCAGTACTTC. Its translation is CASSFGQPSSYEQYF.

This clonotype was observed many times. The chain employs TRBV7-6 and TRBJ2-2; D may be TRBD1 or TRBD2 (5 bases each). V shed 5 bases and J shed 0 bases, with 13 bases lying between them. The CDR3 is 16 amino acids. Germline values: CDR1 SGHVS, CDR2 FNYEAQ. The CDR3 DNA sequence: TGTGCCAGCAGCGACACCGGGACCGCGAACACCGGGGAGCTGTTTTTT. Amino acids: CASSDTGTANTGELFF.

This sequence joins TRBV5-5 and TRBJ2-3, with TRBD1 matching 10 bases. Germline assignment: CDR1 SGHKS and CDR2 YYEKEE (reference sequence). The CDR3 sequence is 15 residues long. J lost 3 bases, V lost 3 bases, and 4 bases had no gene match. This chain's CDR3 is CASSSTGGWTDTQYF. The CDR3 DNA reads TGTGCCAGCAGCTCGACAGGGGGCTGGACAGATACGCAGTATTTT.

This clonotype was found many times. The chain joins TRBV27 to TRBJ1-6, with a weak D call TRBD1 (6 bases). The V end was cut by 3 bases, the J end by 6 bases, with 12 bases between. This CDR3 region has 15 residues. CDR1 is MNHEY, CDR2 SMNVEV, per germline (reference sequence). The CDR3 is CASSLIGTLNSPLHF. CDR3 nucleotide sequence: TGTGCCAGCAGTTTGATAGGGACACTTAATTCACCCCTCCACTTT.

This clonotype was recorded at least ten times. V usage is TRBV7-9 and J usage is TRBJ1-4, with 10 bases identical to TRBD1. The CDR3 runs 15 residues. CDR1 is SEHNR, CDR2 FQNEAQ, per germline (reference sequence). Losses at the gene ends were 5 bases for V and 8 bases for J; bases not matched to a gene: 8. The CDR3 here is CASSGPGQGREKLFF. CDR3 in DNA: TGTGCCAGCAGCGGACCGGGACAGGGGAGGGAAAAACTGTTTTTT. The whole variable domain, filled in from reference TRBV7-9 and TRBJ1-4, reads DTGVSQNPRHKITKRGQNVTFRCDPISEHNRLYWYRQTLGQGPEFLTYFQNEAQLEKSRLLSDRFSAERPKGSFSTLEIQRTEQGDSAMYLCASSGPGQGREKLFFGSGTQLSVL.

The chain uses TRBV7-2 and TRBJ1-1; the D is unclear. Germline CDR1 and CDR2: SGHTA and FQGNSA. The germline V and J ends were trimmed by 6 bases and 0 bases, with 8 bases remaining between them. This CDR3 is built from 13 residues. The CDR3 loop is CASSFTMNTEAFF. The CDR3 nucleotides are TGTGCCAGCAGTTTTACCATGAACACTGAAGCTTTCTTT.